Listed below are T cell receptor beta chains from one sample, sequenced in a study of T cells in localized non-small cell lung cancer. Here immunoSEQ multiplex PCR was the method, and the copy in TCRdb shows in-frame clones only, minus some. The repertoire consists of 25,000 to 35,000 clones, with around 90% occurring once and the leading ten covering around 4.2%. This specimen consisted of peripheral blood mononuclear cells, obtained before any cancer treatment. Receptor source: a woman aged 35-75 years with stage III lung adenocarcinoma. CDR3s include the opening cysteine and the closing phenylalanine or tryptophan. The order of the fields is CDR3 length, V gene, J gene, CDR3 protein.

CDR3 length: 15; V gene: TRBV5-4; J gene: TRBJ2-5; CDR3 protein: CASSLVSGGVETQYF
CDR3 length: 14; V gene: TRBV19; J gene: TRBJ2-1; CDR3 protein: CASLDRGTYNEQFF
CDR3 length: 15; V gene: TRBV28; J gene: TRBJ2-7; CDR3 protein: CASVGPTPVTYEQYF
CDR3 length: 16; V gene: TRBV4-3; J gene: TRBJ1-4; CDR3 protein: CASSQDKGRRNEKLFF
CDR3 length: 14; V gene: TRBV6-5; J gene: TRBJ1-5; CDR3 protein: CASGQGYGNQPQHF
CDR3 length: 14; V gene: TRBV27; J gene: TRBJ2-7; CDR3 protein: CASSFQRGDYEQYF
CDR3 length: 12; V gene: TRBV29-1; J gene: TRBJ2-7; CDR3 protein: CSVGSNSYEQYF
CDR3 length: 12; V gene: TRBV5-3; J gene: TRBJ1-2; CDR3 protein: CATTETGLGYTF
CDR3 length: 13; V gene: TRBV6-6; J gene: TRBJ2-4; CDR3 protein: CASKERGTRFQYF
CDR3 length: 13; V gene: TRBV4-2; J gene: TRBJ1-2; CDR3 protein: CASSQGVDYGYTF
CDR3 length: 17; V gene: TRBV30; J gene: TRBJ1-2; CDR3 protein: CAWRSLRRGTGATGYTF